This T cell receptor beta chain is from a study of human T cells and chemical hapten exposure. Study-level findings and limits: No shift was seen in TCRs above 1 in 1000 frequency with DPC sensitization.

Time point here: healthy volunteer bleed at 2 weeks. Sequencing started from total RNA isolated from unfractionated whole blood. The sample holds a few counts of this clonotype. Its antigen is still unknown. The library tagged each cDNA molecule with unique molecular identifiers. TCRdb itself ran the RACE reads through MiXCR, one entry per CDR3 protein. The sample gives around 130,000 distinct CDR3 sequences, about 9% of which show up once; roughly 1.6% is in the top ten. The CDR3 is made up of 17 amino acids. V lost 2 bases, J lost 5 bases, and 14 bases stayed unmatched. CDR1 LGHDT and CDR2 YNNKEL come from the germline V gene (reference sequence).

The specimen was whole blood. The rearrangement joins TRBV3-1 to TRBJ1-1; TRBD1 matches at 7 bases. This clonotype was obtained from a male donor in good health. Some clones in this sample may be carry-over from other donors' samples. CDR3 sequence (DNA): TGTGCCAGCAGCCAATTGGTAGGAGGGGGCGTTTCAACTGAAGCTTTCTTT. Encoded protein: CASSQLVGGGVSTEAFF.